Only one count was recorded for the clone carrying this T cell receptor beta chain. As originally analysed: Amplification from reference gene primers served as the basis for estimated nucleated cell counts. Profiled with immunoSEQ multiplex PCR; TCRdb holds only in-frame clones, not every one. That table furnishes V, J and clone size, whereas the DNA furnished D and trimming. The table has 56,000 or so clones, 84% seen once. The record originates from a study of blood T cell repertoires in COVID-19. Study-wide background: Samples of COVID-19 (acute and convalescent) were obtained from the United States, Italy and Spain. T cells, B-cell-depleted T cells, or PBMCs supplied cDNA or gDNA.

V was clipped by 3 bases and J by 3 bases; unmatched bases: 4. Germline V lookup: CDR1 ENHRY, CDR2 SYGVKD. The CDR3 consists of 14 residues. Sequencing was done on a sample of peripheral blood. This receptor was obtained from a woman older than 75 with acute or convalescent COVID-19. The chain recombines TRBV10-3 with TRBJ1-2; TRBD1 matches at 7 bases. This chain's CDR3 is CAISDAGQYYGYTF. DNA of the CDR3: TGTGCCATCAGTGACGCGGGACAGTACTATGGCTACACCTTC.